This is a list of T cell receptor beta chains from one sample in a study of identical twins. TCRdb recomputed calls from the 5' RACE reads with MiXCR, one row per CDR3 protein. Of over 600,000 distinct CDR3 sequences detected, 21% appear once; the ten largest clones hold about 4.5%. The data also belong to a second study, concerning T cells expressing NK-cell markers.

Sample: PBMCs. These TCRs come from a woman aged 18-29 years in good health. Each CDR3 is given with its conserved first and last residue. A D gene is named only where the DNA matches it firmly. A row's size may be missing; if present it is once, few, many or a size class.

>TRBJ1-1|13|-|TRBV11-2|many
TGTGCCAGCACCCCCTCGGCCGCGCTTGAAGCTTTCTTT
CASTPSAALEAFF
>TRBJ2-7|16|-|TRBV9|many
TGTGCCAGCAGCGTGGGCGGCGGGACTGCCTTCTACGAGCAGTACTTC
CASSVGGGTAFYEQYF
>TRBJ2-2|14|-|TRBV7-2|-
TGTGCCAGCAGCTTTAACGCGGGTCCTGGGGAGCTGTTTTTT
CASSFNAGPGELFF
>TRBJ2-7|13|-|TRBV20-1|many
TGCAGTGCCACAGACACCTCGCTGGGCGAGCAGTACTTC
CSATDTSLGEQYF
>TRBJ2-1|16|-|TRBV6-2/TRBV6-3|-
TGTGCCAGCAGTAGCCCCCGGGACAAGGCCTACAATGAGCAGTTCTTC
CASSSPRDKAYNEQFF
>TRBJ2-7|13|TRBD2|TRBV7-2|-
TGTGCCAGCAGCGGCGGGAGGGTCTACGAGCAGTACTTC
CASSGGRVYEQYF
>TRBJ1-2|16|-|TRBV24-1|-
TGTGCCACCAGTGACCTGACAGGAGATCATAACTATGGCTACACCTTC
CATSDLTGDHNYGYTF
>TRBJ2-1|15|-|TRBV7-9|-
TGTGCCAGCAGCGGAGGGTCTCACTCCTACAATGAGCAGTTCTTC
CASSGGSHSYNEQFF
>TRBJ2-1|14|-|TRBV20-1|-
TGCAGTGCATCAGGGACTGGGGCGTACAAAGAGCAGTTCTTC
CSASGTGAYKEQFF
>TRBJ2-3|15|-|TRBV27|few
TGTGCCAGCAGCTCAACTAGACGCGGCACAGATACGCAGTATTTT
CASSSTRRGTDTQYF
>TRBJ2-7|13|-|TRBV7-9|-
TGTGCCAGCAGCGCGATACCCTCCTACGAGCAGTACTTC
CASSAIPSYEQYF
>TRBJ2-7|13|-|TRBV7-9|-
TGTGCCAGCAGCTTACGGGCTGCAGGGGAGCAGTACTTC
CASSLRAAGEQYF
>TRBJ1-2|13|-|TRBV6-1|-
TGTGCCAGCACCCAAGCGGACAGCTATGGCTACACCTTC
CASTQADSYGYTF
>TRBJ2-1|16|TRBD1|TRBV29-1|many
TGCAGCGTGTTCTCTACGACAGGGGACAAATACAATGAGCAGTTCTTC
CSVFSTTGDKYNEQFF
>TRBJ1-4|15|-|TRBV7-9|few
TGTGCCAGCAGCTTAGCAGGGGGAGCTAATGAAAAACTGTTTTTT
CASSLAGGANEKLFF
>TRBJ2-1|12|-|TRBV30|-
TGTGCCTGGAGATACAACTACAATGAGCAGTTCTTC
CAWRYNYNEQFF
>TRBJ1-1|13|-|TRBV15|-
TGTGCCACCAGCAGTGGAGTCGACACTGAAGCTTTCTTT
CATSSGVDTEAFF
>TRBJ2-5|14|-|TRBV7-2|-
TGTGCCAGCAGCGCTGGTTTGGGGGAAGAGACCCAGTACTTC
CASSAGLGEETQYF
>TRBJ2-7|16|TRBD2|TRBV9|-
TGTGCCAGCAGCGTAGCCCGGGGCGGGGGACCCGAGGAGCAGTACTTC
CASSVARGGGPEEQYF
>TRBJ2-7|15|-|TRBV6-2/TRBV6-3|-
TGTGCCAGCAGTTCCCCGGTGGACATTCACTACGAGCAGTACTTC
CASSSPVDIHYEQYF
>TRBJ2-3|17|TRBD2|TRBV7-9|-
TGTGCCAGCAGCGCGGGACTAGCGGGGCTCAGCACAGATACGCAGTATTTT
CASSAGLAGLSTDTQYF
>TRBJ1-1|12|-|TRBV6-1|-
TGTGCCAGCAGTGACGGCCAAACTGAAGCTTTCTTT
CASSDGQTEAFF
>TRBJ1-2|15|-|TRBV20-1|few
TGCAGTGCTAGACCTTCAGCAGTAGCTAACTATGGCTACACCTTC
CSARPSAVANYGYTF
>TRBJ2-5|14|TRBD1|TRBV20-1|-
TGCAGTGCTTCGCGGCAGGACAGGGGGGAGACCCAGTACTTC
CSASRQDRGETQYF
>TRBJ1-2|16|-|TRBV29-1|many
TGCAGCGTTGAAGATCGAATCCGGAAGGCTAACTATGGCTACACCTTC
CSVEDRIRKANYGYTF
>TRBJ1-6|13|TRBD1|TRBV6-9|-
TGTGCCAGCAATGGGACAGGCATATCACCCCTCCACTTT
CASNGTGISPLHF